The 12 T cell receptor beta chains reported below all come from one sample, sequenced in a study of T-cell reconstitution after alpha-beta-depleted transplantation in children. TCRbeta library preparation incorporated unique molecular identifiers. One entry per CDR3 protein results from TCRdb running MiXCR on the PCR reads. The sample lists 350,000 to 400,000 distinct CDR3 sequences, roughly 22% occurring once. The sample consisted of PBMCs from the stem cell graft donor, taken from the stem cell graft. The receptors come from a human donor who donated a stem cell graft to a child with acute myeloid leukemia.

The rearrangement joins TRBV20-1 to TRBJ2-3, with D possibly TRBD2 on 6 matching bases. Deletions cut 6 bases from V and 2 bases from J, with 12 bases between. Germline CDR1 DFQATT, CDR2 SNEGSKA (reference sequence). This CDR3 is built from 13 residues. The CDR3 DNA is TGCAGTGCCTTGGGGGGTAACACAGATACGCAGTATTTT. Translating gives CSALGGNTDTQYF.

At least ten counts were recorded for this clonotype. V usage is TRBV20-1 and J usage is TRBJ2-7; TRBD2 matches 10 bases. Germline V lookup: CDR1 DFQATT, CDR2 SNEGSKA (reference sequence). The CDR3 sequence is 14 residues long. The junction had 11 bases not matched to a gene; V was cut back by 6 bases and J by 6 bases. DNA of the CDR3: TGCAGTGCCAAAACCCTAGCGGGAGTAGGCGAGCAGTACTTC. Protein sequence: CSAKTLAGVGEQYF.

The chain employs TRBV24-1 and TRBJ2-1, with TRBD1 matching 8 bases. Germline values: CDR1 KGHDR, CDR2 SFDVKD. V trimming: 0 bases; J trimming: 11 bases; junction bases outside the gene matches: 5. This CDR3 comprises 14 residues. The CDR3 loop reads CATSDLIDRGKQFF. CDR3 DNA sequence: TGTGCCACCAGTGATTTGATCGACAGGGGCAAGCAGTTCTTC.

This clonotype was counted a few times. This sequence joins TRBV6-5 and TRBJ2-1; D is perhaps TRBD2 (5 bases). The V end lost 8 bases, the J end lost 6 bases, and 17 bases lay between the germline ends. The CDR3 is made up of 14 amino acids. Germline CDR1 MNHEY, CDR2 SVGAGI. The CDR3 nucleotides are TGTGCCAGCCGTAGAGGGCTAGCATCCAATGAGCAGTTCTTC. It specifies CASRRGLASNEQFF.

The CDR3 nucleotides are TGTGCCAGCAGTATGGGGCAGGGTACCTCCTACGAGCAGTACTTC. This codes for CASSMGQGTSYEQYF. The chain recombines TRBV6-4 with TRBJ2-7, with D perhaps matching TRBD1 (5 bases). The V and J ends lost 5 bases and 0 bases respectively, with 14 bases between them. From germline, CDR1 is MRHNA and CDR2 SNTAGT. The CDR3 loop spans 15 amino acids.

The J gene is TRBJ2-7, the V gene TRBV10-3; the match to TRBD1 covers 9 bases. V shed 8 bases, J shed 9 bases, and the junction held 5 bases outside the gene matches. The germline V gene has CDR1 ENHRY and CDR2 SYGVKD. The CDR3 has 11 amino acids. The CDR3 here is CAIGRDRAQYF. The CDR3 coding sequence is TGTGCCATCGGGAGGGACAGGGCGCAGTACTTC.

The rearrangement links TRBV12-3 or TRBV12-4 to TRBJ2-7; 9 bases are a match to TRBD1. V lost 5 bases, J lost 2 bases, and 13 bases stayed unmatched. The CDR3 covers 17 residues. The chain's CDR3 is CASSLQGQGSHTYEQYF. The CDR3 nucleotides are TGTGCCAGCAGTCTCCAAGGACAGGGGTCCCATACCTACGAGCAGTACTTC.

V and J are TRBV7-9 and TRBJ2-7, with D perhaps matching TRBD1 (6 bases). CDR1 is SEHNR, CDR2 FQNEAQ, per germline (reference sequence). The CDR3 totals 13 residues. V was clipped by 3 bases and J by 3 bases, with 9 bases between them. CDR3 sequence reads: CASSFRQVYEQYF. The CDR3 region has the DNA TGTGCCAGCAGCTTCAGACAGGTCTACGAGCAGTACTTC.

There are many counts of this clonotype. V usage is TRBV20-1 and J usage is TRBJ2-3; tentative D call: TRBD2 (5 bases). Trimming pared 0 bases from V and 4 bases from J, leaving 14 bases between. Germline V gene data show CDR1 as DFQATT and CDR2 as SNEGSKA (reference sequence). The CDR3 is 15 amino acids. CDR3 protein: CSARDLALAADTQYF. The CDR3 DNA sequence: TGCAGTGCTAGAGATTTAGCCCTAGCCGCAGATACGCAGTATTTT.

This clonotype was picked up many times. V usage is TRBV7-2 and J usage is TRBJ2-5; a weak D match, TRBD2 (7 bases). Germline V CDR1 and CDR2: SGHTA, FQGNSA. The CDR3 extends over 15 amino acids. V was clipped by 5 bases and J by 0 bases, with 13 bases between them. CDR3 in DNA: TGTGCCAGCAGCCCAGGCGGGGGCGACCAAGAGACCCAGTACTTC. It translates to CASSPGGGDQETQYF.

The chain carries TRBV7-9 and TRBJ2-7, with 9 bases lining up with TRBD2. Germline V gives CDR1 SEHNR, CDR2 FQNEAQ (reference sequence). With 7 bases clipped from V and 5 bases from J, the junction kept 9 bases outside the gene matches. This CDR3 has 14 amino acids. The CDR3 protein is CASMRAGGPHEQYF. The CDR3 DNA is TGTGCCAGCATGCGGGCGGGAGGGCCACACGAGCAGTACTTC.

The chain carries TRBV7-9 and TRBJ2-7; no definite D call. The CDR3 is made up of 12 amino acids. Germline V gives CDR1 SEHNR, CDR2 FQNEAQ (reference sequence). V was clipped by 5 bases and J by 4 bases, with 9 bases between them. The chain's CDR3 is CASSKQAYEQYF. For the CDR3, the DNA is TGTGCCAGCAGCAAACAAGCGTACGAGCAGTACTTC.